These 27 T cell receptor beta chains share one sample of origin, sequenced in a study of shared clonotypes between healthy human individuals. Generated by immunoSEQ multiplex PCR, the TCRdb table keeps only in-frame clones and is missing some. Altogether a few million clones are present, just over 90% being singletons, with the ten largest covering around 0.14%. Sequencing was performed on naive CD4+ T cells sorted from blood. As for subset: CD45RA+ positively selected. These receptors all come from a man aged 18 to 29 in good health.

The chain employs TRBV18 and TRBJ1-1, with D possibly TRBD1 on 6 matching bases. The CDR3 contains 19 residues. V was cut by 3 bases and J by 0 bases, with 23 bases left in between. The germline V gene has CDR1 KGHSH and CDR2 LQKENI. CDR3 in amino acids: CASSPPNPGQAVLNTEAFF. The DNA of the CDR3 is TGTGCCAGCTCACCCCCGAATCCGGGACAAGCAGTATTGAACACTGAAGCTTTCTTT. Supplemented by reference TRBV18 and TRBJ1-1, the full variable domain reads NAGVMQNPRHLVRRRGQEARLRCSPMKGHSHVYWYRQLPEEGLKFMVYLQKENIIDESGMPKERFSAEFPKEGPSILRIQQVVRGDSAAYFCASSPPNPGQAVLNTEAFFGQGTRLTVV.

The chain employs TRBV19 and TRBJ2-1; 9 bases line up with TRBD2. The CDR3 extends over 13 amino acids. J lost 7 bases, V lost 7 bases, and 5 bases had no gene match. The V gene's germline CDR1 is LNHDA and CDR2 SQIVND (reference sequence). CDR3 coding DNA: TGTGCCAGTAAAAGGACTAGCGCGAATGAGCAGTTCTTC. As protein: CASKRTSANEQFF. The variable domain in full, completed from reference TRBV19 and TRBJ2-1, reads DGGITQSPKYLFRKEGQNVTLSCEQNLNHDAMYWYRQDPGQGLRLIYYSQIVNDFQKGDIAEGYSVSREKKESFPLTVTSAQKNPTAFYLCASKRTSANEQFFGPGTRLTVL.

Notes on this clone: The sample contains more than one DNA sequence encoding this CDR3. CDR3 sequence: CASSPGLPYGYTF. The CDR3 DNA is TGTGCCAGCTCACCGGGACTCCCCTATGGCTACACCTTC. This chain uses TRBV18 with TRBJ1-2; weak D call: TRBD1 (5 bases). Germline V gene data show CDR1 as KGHSH and CDR2 as LQKENI. The V gene lost 3 bases and the J gene lost 4 bases, with 9 bases spanning the gap. This CDR3 has 13 residues.

For the CDR3, the DNA is TGTGCCAGCAGTTATTCGGGCAGGTCGACTTTCTTT. This translates into CASSYSGRSTFF. The rearrangement joins TRBV7-2 to TRBJ1-1; no definite D call. CDR1 is SGHTA, CDR2 FQGNSA, per germline. CDR3 length: 12 amino acids. The V end was cut by 6 bases, the J end by 12 bases, with 17 bases between.

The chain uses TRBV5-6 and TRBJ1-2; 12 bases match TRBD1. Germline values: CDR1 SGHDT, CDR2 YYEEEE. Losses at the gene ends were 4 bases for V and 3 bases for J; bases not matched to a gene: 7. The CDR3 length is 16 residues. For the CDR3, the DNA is TGTGCCAGCAGCAGGGGACAGGGGGCGAGGGACTATGGCTACACCTTC. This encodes CASSRGQGARDYGYTF.

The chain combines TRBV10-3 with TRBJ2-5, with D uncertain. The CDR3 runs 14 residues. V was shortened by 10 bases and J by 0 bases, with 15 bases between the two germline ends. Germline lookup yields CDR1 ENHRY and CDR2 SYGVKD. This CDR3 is CATIIREYQETQYF. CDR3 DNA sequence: TGTGCCACAATAATAAGAGAGTACCAAGAGACCCAGTACTTC.

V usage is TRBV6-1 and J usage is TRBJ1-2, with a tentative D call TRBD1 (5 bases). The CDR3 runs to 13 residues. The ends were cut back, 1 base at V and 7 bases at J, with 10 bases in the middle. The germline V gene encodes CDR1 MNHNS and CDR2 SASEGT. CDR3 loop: CASSEVSGGGYTF. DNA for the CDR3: TGTGCCAGCAGTGAAGTGAGCGGGGGTGGCTACACCTTC.

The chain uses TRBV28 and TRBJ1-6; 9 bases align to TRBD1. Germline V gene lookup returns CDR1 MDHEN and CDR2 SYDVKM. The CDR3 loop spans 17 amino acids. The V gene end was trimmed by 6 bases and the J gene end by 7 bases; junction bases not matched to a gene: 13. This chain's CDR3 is CASSSAGTGLYNSPLHF. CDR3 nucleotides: TGTGCCAGCAGCTCGGCCGGGACAGGGCTTTACAATTCACCCCTCCACTTT.

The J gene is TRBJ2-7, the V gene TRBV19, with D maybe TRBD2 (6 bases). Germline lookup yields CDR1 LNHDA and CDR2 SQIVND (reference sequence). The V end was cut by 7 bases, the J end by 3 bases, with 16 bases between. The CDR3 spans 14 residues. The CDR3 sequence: CASNPRGADYEQYF. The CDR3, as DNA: TGTGCCAGTAACCCTCGCGGGGCAGACTACGAGCAGTACTTC.

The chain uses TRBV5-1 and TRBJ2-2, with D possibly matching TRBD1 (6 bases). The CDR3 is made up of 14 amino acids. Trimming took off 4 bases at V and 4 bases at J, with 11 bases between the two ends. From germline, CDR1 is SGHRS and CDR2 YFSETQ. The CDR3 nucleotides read TGCGCCAGCAGCCCCGGGACAACCACCGGGGAGCTGTTTTTT. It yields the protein CASSPGTTTGELFF. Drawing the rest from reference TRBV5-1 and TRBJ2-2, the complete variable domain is KAGVTQTPRYLIKTRGQQVTLSCSPISGHRSVSWYQQTPGQGLQFLFEYFSETQRNKGNFPGRFSGRQFSNSRSEMNVSTLELGDSALYLCASSPGTTTGELFFGEGSRLTVL.

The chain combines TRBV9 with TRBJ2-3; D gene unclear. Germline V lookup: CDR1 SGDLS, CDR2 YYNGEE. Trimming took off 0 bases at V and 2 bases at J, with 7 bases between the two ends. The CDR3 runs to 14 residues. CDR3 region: CASSVDPFTDTQYF. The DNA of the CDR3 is TGTGCCAGCAGCGTAGACCCCTTCACAGATACGCAGTATTTT.

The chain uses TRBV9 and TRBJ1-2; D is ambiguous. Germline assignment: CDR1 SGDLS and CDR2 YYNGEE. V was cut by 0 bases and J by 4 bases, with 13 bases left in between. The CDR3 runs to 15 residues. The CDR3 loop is CASSVEVGTSYGYTF. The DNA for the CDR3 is TGTGCCAGCAGCGTAGAGGTAGGAACGAGCTATGGCTACACCTTC.

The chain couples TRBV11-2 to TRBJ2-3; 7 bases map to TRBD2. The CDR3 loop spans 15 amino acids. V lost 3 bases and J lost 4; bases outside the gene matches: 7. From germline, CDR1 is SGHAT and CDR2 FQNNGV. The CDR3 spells CASSFGLEEADTQYF. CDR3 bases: TGTGCCAGCAGCTTTGGACTAGAGGAGGCAGATACGCAGTATTTT.

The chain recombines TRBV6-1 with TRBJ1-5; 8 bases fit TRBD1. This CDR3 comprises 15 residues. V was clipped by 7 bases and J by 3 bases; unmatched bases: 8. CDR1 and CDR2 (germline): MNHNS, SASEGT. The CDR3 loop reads CASTAGTGNNQPQHF. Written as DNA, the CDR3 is TGTGCCAGCACTGCCGGGACAGGCAACAATCAGCCCCAGCATTTT.

CDR3 amino acids: CASSGLDTTYNEQFF. The CDR3 DNA reads as TGTGCCAGCAGTGGGCTGGACACCACCTACAATGAGCAGTTCTTC. The rearrangement uses TRBV25-1 and TRBJ2-1; D may be TRBD1 (5 bases). The CDR3 contains 15 residues. Germline assignment: CDR1 MGHDK and CDR2 SYGVNS. The V end lost 4 bases, the J end lost 2 bases, and 12 bases lay between the germline ends.

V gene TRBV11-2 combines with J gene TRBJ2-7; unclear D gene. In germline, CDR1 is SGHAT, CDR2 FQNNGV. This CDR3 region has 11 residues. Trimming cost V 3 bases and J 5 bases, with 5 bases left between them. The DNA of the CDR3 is TGTGCCAGCAGCTTGGAGAACGAGCAGTACTTC. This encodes CASSLENEQYF.

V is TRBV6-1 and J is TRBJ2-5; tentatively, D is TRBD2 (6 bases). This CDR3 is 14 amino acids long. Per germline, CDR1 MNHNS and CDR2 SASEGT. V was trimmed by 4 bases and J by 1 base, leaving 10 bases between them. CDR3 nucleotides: TGTGCCAGCAGTGGGGGCGGGATCCAAGAGACCCAGTACTTC. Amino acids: CASSGGGIQETQYF.

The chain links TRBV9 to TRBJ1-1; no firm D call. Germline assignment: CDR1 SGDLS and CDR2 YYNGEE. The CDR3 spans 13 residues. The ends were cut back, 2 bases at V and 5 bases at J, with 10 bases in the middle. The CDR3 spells CASSVTTGTEAFF. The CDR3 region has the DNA TGTGCCAGCAGCGTCACGACCGGGACTGAAGCTTTCTTT.

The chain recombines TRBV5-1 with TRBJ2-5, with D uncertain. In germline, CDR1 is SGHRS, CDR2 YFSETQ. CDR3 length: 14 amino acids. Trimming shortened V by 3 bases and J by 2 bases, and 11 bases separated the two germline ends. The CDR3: CASSSDVGQETQYF. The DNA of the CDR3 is TGCGCCAGCAGCTCGGACGTCGGGCAAGAGACCCAGTACTTC.

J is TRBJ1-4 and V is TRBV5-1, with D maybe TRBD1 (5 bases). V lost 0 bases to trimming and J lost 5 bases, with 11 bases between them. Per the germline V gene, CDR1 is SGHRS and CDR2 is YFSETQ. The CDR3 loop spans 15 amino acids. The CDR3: CASSLVQGQNEKLFF. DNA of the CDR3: TGCGCCAGCAGCTTGGTGCAGGGCCAAAATGAAAAACTGTTTTTT. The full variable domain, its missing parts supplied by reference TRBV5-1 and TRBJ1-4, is KAGVTQTPRYLIKTRGQQVTLSCSPISGHRSVSWYQQTPGQGLQFLFEYFSETQRNKGNFPGRFSGRQFSNSRSEMNVSTLELGDSALYLCASSLVQGQNEKLFFGSGTQLSVL.

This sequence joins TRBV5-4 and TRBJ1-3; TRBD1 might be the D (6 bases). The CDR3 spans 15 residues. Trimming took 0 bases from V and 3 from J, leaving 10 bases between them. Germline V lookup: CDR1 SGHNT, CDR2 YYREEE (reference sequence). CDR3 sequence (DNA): TGTGCCAGCAGCTTGGATGGGGGCCTTGGAAACACCATATATTTT. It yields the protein CASSLDGGLGNTIYF.

CDR3 sequence: CAWSRPGTGGNQPQHF. The CDR3 DNA reads as TGTGCCTGGAGTAGACCCGGGACAGGGGGAAATCAGCCCCAGCATTTT. The gene calls are TRBV30 and TRBJ1-5, with 11 bases fitting TRBD1. With V trimmed by 2 bases and J by 4 bases, 7 bases remained unmatched. Germline CDR1 reads GTSNPN; CDR2 reads SVGIG (reference sequence). This CDR3 comprises 16 residues.

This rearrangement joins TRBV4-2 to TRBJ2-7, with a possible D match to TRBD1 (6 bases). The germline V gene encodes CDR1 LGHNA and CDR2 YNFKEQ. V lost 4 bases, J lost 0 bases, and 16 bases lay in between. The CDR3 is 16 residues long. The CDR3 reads CASSRGRGDTSYEQYF. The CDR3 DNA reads TGTGCCAGCAGCCGGGGGCGTGGAGACACCTCCTACGAGCAGTACTTC.

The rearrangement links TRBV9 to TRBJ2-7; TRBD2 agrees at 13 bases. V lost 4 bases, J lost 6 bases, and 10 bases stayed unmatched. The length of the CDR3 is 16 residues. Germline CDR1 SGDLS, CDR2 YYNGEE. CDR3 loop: CASSLGLAGESREQYF. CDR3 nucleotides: TGTGCCAGCAGCCTCGGACTAGCGGGAGAGAGCCGCGAGCAGTACTTC. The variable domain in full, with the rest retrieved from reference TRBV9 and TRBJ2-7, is DSGVTQTPKHLITATGQRVTLRCSPRSGDLSVYWYQQSLDQGLQFLIQYYNGEERAKGNILERFSAQQFPDLHSELNLSSLELGDSALYFCASSLGLAGESREQYFGPGTRLTVT.

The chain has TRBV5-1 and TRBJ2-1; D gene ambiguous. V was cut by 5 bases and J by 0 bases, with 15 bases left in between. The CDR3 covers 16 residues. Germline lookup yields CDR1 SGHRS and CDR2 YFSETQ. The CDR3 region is CASSQSSRSSYNEQFF. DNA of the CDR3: TGCGCCAGCAGTCAATCTAGTCGGAGCTCCTACAATGAGCAGTTCTTC.

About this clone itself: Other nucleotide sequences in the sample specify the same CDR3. CDR3 sequence reads: CASSLGGSTDTQYF. The CDR3 nucleotides read TGTGCCAGCAGCTTAGGCGGGAGCACAGATACGCAGTATTTT. The chain has TRBV11-2 and TRBJ2-3, with a weak D call TRBD2 (5 bases). CDR3 size: 14 residues. V lost 1 base and J lost 0, with 5 bases in between. Germline lookup yields CDR1 SGHAT and CDR2 FQNNGV.

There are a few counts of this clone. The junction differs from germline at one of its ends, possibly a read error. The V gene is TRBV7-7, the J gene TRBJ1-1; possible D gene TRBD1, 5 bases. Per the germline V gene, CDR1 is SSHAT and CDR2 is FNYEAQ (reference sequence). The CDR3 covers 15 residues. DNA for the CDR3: TGTGCTAGCAGCCCGATCCAGGGTAGTGGGACTGAAGCTTTCTTT. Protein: CASSPIQGSGTEAFF.